The 13 T cell receptor beta chains presented below share a single source sample, sequenced in a study of CD8+ T cells in alopecia areata. Reverse transcribed after extraction, RNA yielded cDNA as the sequencing template. Assay used: immunoSEQ multiplex PCR; TCRdb lists only in-frame clones, some missing. The table lists about 97,000 clones, 41% of them singletons. What was sequenced was CD4+ T cells sorted from blood. These receptors were taken from a human donor with alopecia areata.

This clone was found a few times. The chain is built from TRBV30 and TRBJ2-1; no definite D call. CDR3 length: 13 amino acids. The V end was cut by 2 bases, the J end by 5 bases, with 10 bases between. The germline V gene encodes CDR1 GTSNPN and CDR2 SVGIG (reference sequence). DNA for the CDR3: TGTGCCTGGAGTTCTGGCAGTAACAATGAGCAGTTCTTC. Its translation is CAWSSGSNNEQFF.

The chain couples TRBV6-6 to TRBJ1-5; D is uncertain. From germline, CDR1 is MNHNY and CDR2 SVGAGI (reference sequence). The CDR3 consists of 16 residues. Trimming took 0 bases from V and 3 from J, leaving 12 bases between them. This chain's CDR3 is CASSYSTGSPNQPQHF. For the CDR3, the DNA is TGTGCCAGCAGTTACTCGACGGGGAGTCCCAATCAGCCCCAGCATTTT.

A few counts support this clone. This chain connects TRBV5-1 to TRBJ2-2; D not resolved. The CDR3 runs to 15 residues. Deletions cut 0 bases from V and 6 bases from J, with 12 bases between. The germline V gene has CDR1 SGHRS and CDR2 YFSETQ. The CDR3 loop is CASSLGLPSAGELFF. Written as DNA, the CDR3 is TGCGCCAGCAGCTTGGGTCTGCCCAGCGCCGGGGAGCTGTTTTTT.

This rearrangement joins TRBV4-2 to TRBJ2-3; 9 positions agree with TRBD2. Germline V gene data show CDR1 as LGHNA and CDR2 as YNFKEQ. CDR3 length equals 20 residues. Trimming removed 0 bases from V and 2 bases from J; junction bases left unmatched: 15. CDR3 sequence reads: CASSQDAAGGSLHYTDTQYF. The CDR3 bases are TGTGCCAGCAGCCAAGATGCAGCGGGGGGTTCCCTACATTACACAGATACGCAGTATTTT.

A few counts support this clone. The rearrangement joins TRBV11-2 to TRBJ2-3; 10 nucleotides line up with TRBD2. Losses at the gene ends were 3 bases for V and 8 bases for J; bases not matched to a gene: 11. Germline-derived CDR1 and CDR2 are SGHAT and FQNNGV. This CDR3 has 16 residues. CDR3 nucleotide sequence: TGTGCCAGCAGCTTCCGTCCTAGCGGGAGTACCGTTACGCAGTATTTT. It encodes CASSFRPSGSTVTQYF.

V and J are TRBV7-2 and TRBJ2-5, with 10 bases that match TRBD2. Germline trimming cut 4 bases from V and 5 bases from J; bases unmatched to any gene: 10. Germline V gene sequence: CDR1 SGHTA, CDR2 FQGNSA. CDR3 length: 16 amino acids. CDR3 sequence (DNA): TGTGCCAGCAGCTCGTTATTAGCGGGGGGAAGGGAGACCCAGTACTTC. This encodes CASSSLLAGGRETQYF.

The rearrangement uses TRBV6-5 and TRBJ2-5; no firm D call. Germline CDR1 MNHEY, CDR2 SVGAGI. This CDR3 region has 14 residues. With 6 bases removed from V and 4 bases from J, the gap between germline ends came to 15 bases. The CDR3: CASSDIVGRETQYF. CDR3 sequence (DNA): TGTGCCAGCAGCGACATCGTTGGGCGAGAGACCCAGTACTTC.

The chain carries TRBV7-3 and TRBJ2-3; TRBD2 might be the D (6 bases). The length of the CDR3 is 18 residues. V gave up 5 bases and J gave up 0 bases, with 21 bases separating them. Germline CDR1 SGHTA, CDR2 FQGTGA. The CDR3 DNA reads as TGTGCCAGCAGCAAACGTGGGGGAGGAGTCATCAGCACAGATACGCAGTATTTT. It encodes CASSKRGGGVISTDTQYF.

Ten or more counts support this clone. The V gene is TRBV28, the J gene TRBJ2-7; 9 bases match TRBD1. The CDR3 extends over 15 amino acids. After removal of 8 bases from V and 5 bases from J, the junction contained 13 bases not matched to a gene. The germline V gene has CDR1 MDHEN and CDR2 SYDVKM. The CDR3 DNA sequence: TGTGCCAGCCTGGGGACGGACAGGGGTATCAACGAGCAGTACTTC. This translates into CASLGTDRGINEQYF.

This clone has only a few counts. The V gene is TRBV7-2, the J gene TRBJ2-5, with 14 bases matching TRBD2. Germline V CDR1 and CDR2: SGHTA, FQGNSA. CDR3 length: 19 amino acids. Losses at the gene ends were 5 bases for V and 1 base for J; bases not matched to a gene: 12. CDR3 amino acids: CASSPGTSGRGDPQETQYF. CDR3 DNA sequence: TGTGCCAGCAGCCCGGGGACTAGCGGGAGAGGGGACCCCCAAGAGACCCAGTACTTC.

The gene calls are TRBV18 and TRBJ1-5; D is unresolved. V lost 1 base and J lost 4, with 11 bases in between. This CDR3 contains 15 residues. CDR1 is KGHSH, CDR2 LQKENI, per germline. CDR3 loop: CASSPLPLGNQPQHF. Here the CDR3 DNA reads TGTGCCAGCTCACCACTCCCACTAGGAAATCAGCCCCAGCATTTT.

The rearrangement joins TRBV5-4 to TRBJ1-2; no clear D. Germline-derived CDR1 and CDR2 are SGHNT and YYREEE (reference sequence). Trimming pared 0 bases from V and 5 bases from J, leaving 8 bases between. This CDR3 is built from 13 residues. This chain's CDR3 is CASSLDGVYGYTF. The CDR3 coding sequence is TGTGCCAGCAGCTTGGATGGGGTTTATGGCTACACCTTC.

In its sample, this clone is medium-sized. The chain recombines TRBV19 with TRBJ2-2; 9 nucleotides agree with TRBD2. Unmatched junction bases numbered 11, after V lost 5 bases and J lost 7 bases. Germline V gene sequence: CDR1 LNHDA, CDR2 SQIVND (reference sequence). This CDR3 contains 16 residues. In DNA form, the CDR3 reads TGTGCCAGTAGTTACTTTGCTAGCGGGGACGGCGGGGAGCTGTTTTTT. Protein product: CASSYFASGDGGELFF.